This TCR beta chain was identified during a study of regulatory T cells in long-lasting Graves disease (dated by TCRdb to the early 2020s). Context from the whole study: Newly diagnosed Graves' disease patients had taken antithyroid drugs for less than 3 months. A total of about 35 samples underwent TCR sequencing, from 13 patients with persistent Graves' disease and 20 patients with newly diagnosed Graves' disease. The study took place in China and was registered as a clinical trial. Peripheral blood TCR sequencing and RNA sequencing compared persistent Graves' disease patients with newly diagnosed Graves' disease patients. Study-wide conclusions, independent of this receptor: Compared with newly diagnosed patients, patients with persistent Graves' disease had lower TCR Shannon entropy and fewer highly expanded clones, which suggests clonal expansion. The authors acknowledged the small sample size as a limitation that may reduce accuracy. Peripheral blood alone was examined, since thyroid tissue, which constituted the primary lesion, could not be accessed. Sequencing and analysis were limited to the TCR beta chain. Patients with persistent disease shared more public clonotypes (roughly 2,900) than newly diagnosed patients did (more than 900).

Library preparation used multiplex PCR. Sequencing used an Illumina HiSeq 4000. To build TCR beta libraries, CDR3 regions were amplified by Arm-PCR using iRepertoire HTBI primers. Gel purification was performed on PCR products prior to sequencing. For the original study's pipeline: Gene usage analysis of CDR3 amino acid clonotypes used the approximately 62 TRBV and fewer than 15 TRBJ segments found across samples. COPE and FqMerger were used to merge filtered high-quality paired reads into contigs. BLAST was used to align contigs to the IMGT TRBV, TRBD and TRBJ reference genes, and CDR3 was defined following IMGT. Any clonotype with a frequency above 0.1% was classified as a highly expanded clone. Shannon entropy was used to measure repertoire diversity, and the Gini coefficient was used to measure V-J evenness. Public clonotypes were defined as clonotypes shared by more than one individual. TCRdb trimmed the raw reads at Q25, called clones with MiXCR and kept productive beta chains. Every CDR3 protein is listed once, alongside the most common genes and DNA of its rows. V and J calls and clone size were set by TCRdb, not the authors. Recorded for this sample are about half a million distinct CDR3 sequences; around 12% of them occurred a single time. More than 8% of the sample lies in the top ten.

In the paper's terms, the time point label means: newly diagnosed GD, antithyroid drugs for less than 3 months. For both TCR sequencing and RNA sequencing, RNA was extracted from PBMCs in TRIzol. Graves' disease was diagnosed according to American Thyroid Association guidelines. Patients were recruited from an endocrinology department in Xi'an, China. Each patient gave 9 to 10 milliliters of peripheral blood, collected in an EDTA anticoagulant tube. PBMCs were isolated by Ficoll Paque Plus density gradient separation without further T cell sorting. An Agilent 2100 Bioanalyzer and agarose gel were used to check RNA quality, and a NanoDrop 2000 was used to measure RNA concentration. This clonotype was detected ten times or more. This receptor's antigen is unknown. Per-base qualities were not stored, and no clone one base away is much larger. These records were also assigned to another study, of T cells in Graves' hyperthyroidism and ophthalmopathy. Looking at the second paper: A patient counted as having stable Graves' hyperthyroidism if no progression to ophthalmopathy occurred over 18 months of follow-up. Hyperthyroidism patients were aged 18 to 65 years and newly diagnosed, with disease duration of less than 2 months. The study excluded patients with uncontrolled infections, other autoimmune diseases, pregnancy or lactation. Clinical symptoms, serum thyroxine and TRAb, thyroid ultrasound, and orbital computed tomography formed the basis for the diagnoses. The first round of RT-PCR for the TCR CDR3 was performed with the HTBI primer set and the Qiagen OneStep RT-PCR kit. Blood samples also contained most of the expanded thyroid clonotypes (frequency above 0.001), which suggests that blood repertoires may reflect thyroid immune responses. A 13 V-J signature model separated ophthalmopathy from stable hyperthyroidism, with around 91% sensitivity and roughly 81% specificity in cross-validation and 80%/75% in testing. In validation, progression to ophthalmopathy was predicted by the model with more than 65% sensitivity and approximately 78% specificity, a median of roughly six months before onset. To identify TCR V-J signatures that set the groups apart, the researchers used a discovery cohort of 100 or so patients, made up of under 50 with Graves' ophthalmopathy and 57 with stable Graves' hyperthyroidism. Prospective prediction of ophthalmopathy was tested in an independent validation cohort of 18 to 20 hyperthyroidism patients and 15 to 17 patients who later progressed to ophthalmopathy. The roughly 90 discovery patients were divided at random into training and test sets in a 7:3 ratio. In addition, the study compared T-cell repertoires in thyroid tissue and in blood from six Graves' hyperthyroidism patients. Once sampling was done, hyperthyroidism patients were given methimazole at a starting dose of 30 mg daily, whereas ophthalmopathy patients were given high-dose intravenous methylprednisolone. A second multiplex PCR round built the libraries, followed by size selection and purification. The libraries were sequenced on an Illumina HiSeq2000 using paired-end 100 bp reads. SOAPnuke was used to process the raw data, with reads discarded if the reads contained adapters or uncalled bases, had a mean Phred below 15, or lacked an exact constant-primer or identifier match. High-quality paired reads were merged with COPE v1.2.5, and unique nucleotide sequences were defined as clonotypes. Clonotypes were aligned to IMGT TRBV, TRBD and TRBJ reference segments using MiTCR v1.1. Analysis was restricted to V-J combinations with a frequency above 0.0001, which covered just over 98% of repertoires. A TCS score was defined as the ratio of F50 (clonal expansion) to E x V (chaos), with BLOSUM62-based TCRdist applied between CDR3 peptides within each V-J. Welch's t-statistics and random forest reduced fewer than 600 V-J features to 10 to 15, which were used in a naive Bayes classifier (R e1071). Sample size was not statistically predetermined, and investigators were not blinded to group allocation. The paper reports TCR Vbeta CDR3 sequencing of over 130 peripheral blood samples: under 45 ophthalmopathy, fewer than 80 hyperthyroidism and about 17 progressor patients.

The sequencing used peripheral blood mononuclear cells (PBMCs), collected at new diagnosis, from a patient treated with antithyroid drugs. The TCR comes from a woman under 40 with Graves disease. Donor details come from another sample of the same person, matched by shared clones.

The CDR3 reads CASSYLPGLAGYYYEQYF. The nucleotides are TGTGCCAGCAGTTACTTGCCCGGACTAGCGGGATATTACTACGAGCAGTACTTC. The rearrangement combines TRBV6-2 or TRBV6-3 with TRBJ2-7, with 12 middle bases fitting TRBD2. Based on the germline V gene, the CDR1 and CDR2 sequences are MNHEY and SVGEGT. Measured from the cysteine to the phenylalanine, the CDR3 is 18 residues long. Only CDR3 DNA is held: 54 bases, read in frame from base 1. The germline V and J ends show losses of 1 base and 3 bases respectively, and no gene match explains 10 bases of the junction.